Shown below are 3 T cell receptor beta chains from a single sample sequenced in a study of T cells after yellow fever vaccination. TCRdb re-derived calls from the 5' RACE reads in MiXCR, one entry per CDR3 protein. In the table there are a few hundred thousand distinct CDR3 sequences, about 3.5% of which are singletons. The sample consisted of PBMCs, taken 15 days after the yellow fever booster vaccination. Receptors were obtained from a man younger than 35 who received the YFV17D yellow fever vaccine.

The table lists this clonotype with many counts. The rearrangement joins TRBV5-1 to TRBJ2-1; TRBD2 agrees at 12 bases. This CDR3 is built from 16 residues. Germline V gene data show CDR1 as SGHRS and CDR2 as YFSETQ. With V trimmed by 4 bases and J by 9 bases, 11 bases remained unmatched. CDR3 sequence reads: CASSPTSGGYGLEQFF. The CDR3 nucleotides are TGCGCCAGCAGCCCAACTAGCGGGGGGTACGGACTTGAGCAGTTCTTC.

This clonotype was seen many times. The chain has TRBV20-1 and TRBJ2-1; D might be TRBD1 or TRBD2, each matching 6 bases. The CDR3 covers 13 residues. Deletions cut 7 bases from V and 5 bases from J, with 15 bases between. The germline V gene encodes CDR1 DFQATT and CDR2 SNEGSKA (reference sequence). DNA for the CDR3: TGCAGTGTCGACGGGGGCCACAACAATGAGCAGTTCTTC. Translating gives CSVDGGHNNEQFF.

In its sample, this clonotype was seen many times. J is TRBJ2-1 and V is TRBV20-1; no reliable D call. The CDR3 is 15 amino acids. Per the germline V gene, CDR1 is DFQATT and CDR2 is SNEGSKA (reference sequence). V was cut by 3 bases and J by 0 bases, with 12 bases left in between. CDR3 DNA sequence: TGCAGTGCTAGGCAAGTGATTAGCTCCTACAATGAGCAGTTCTTC. Translating it yields CSARQVISSYNEQFF.